The 27 T cell receptor beta chains below were found in one sample sequenced in a study of control samples from healthy donors and cancer patients. Assay used: immunoSEQ multiplex PCR; TCRdb lists only in-frame clones, some missing. The sample gives about 150,000 clones, roughly 94% of which show up once; approximately 6% is in the top ten. The sequenced sample consisted of blood. These receptors were obtained from a man in his forties in good health.

Points on this clone: The junction and the germline gene differ at one end; a read error may be behind it. The chain carries TRBV30 and TRBJ1-6, with TRBD1 as a possible D gene (6 bases). Looked up from germline, CDR1 is GTSNPN and CDR2 is SVGIG (reference sequence). There are 11 residues in the CDR3. CDR3 in DNA: TGTGCCTGGAGTGTATTTGGGGGCCGCGGCTTT. Translating gives CAWSVFGGRGF.

The V call is TRBV11-2, the J call TRBJ2-6; D is ambiguous. Trimming pared 4 bases from V and 0 bases from J, leaving 7 bases between. Germline V lookup: CDR1 SGHAT, CDR2 FQNNGV. The CDR3 loop spans 15 amino acids. In DNA form, the CDR3 reads TGTGCCAGCAGCTCGATTCCCTCTGGGGCCAACGTCCTGACTTTC. It codes for CASSSIPSGANVLTF.

This chain uses TRBV5-1 with TRBJ2-3, with D possibly being TRBD1 (5 bases). The CDR3 contains 12 residues. Trimming took 6 bases from V and 1 from J, leaving 6 bases between them. Germline assignment: CDR1 SGHRS and CDR2 YFSETQ. CDR3 sequence (DNA): TGCGCCAGCAAACAGGGCACAGATACGCAGTATTTT. It is translated as CASKQGTDTQYF.

This clone was seen just once. CDR3 loop: CASSRSTGGWNSPLHF. Written as DNA, the CDR3 is TGTGCCAGCAGCCGCTCGACAGGTGGCTGGAATTCACCCCTCCACTTT. The V call is TRBV14, the J call TRBJ1-6; the D gene is possibly TRBD1 (6 bases). Germline V gives CDR1 SGHDN, CDR2 FVKESK. The germline V and J ends were trimmed by 4 bases and 7 bases, with 17 bases remaining between them. The CDR3 length is 16 residues.

The CDR3 sequence is CSVDEGGDTEAFF. The CDR3 DNA follows: TGCAGCGTCGATGAGGGGGGAGACACTGAAGCTTTCTTT. V gene TRBV29-1 combines with J gene TRBJ1-1, with TRBD1 as a possible D gene (6 bases). V dropped 6 bases and J dropped 3 bases, with 14 bases sitting between them. The CDR3 is 13 amino acids. Germline CDR1 and CDR2: SQVTM and ANQGSEA.

J is TRBJ1-1 and V is TRBV6-2 or TRBV6-3; 8 bases match TRBD1. CDR3 length: 14 residues. The V and J ends lost 5 bases and 5 bases, in that order; junction bases with no gene match: 7. The germline CDR1 and CDR2 sequences are MNHEY and SVGEGT. This CDR3 reads CASSLDRGRTEAFF. CDR3 sequence (DNA): TGTGCCAGCAGTCTCGACAGGGGTAGGACTGAAGCTTTCTTT.

The J gene is TRBJ2-2, the V gene TRBV4-3; a weak D match, TRBD1 (6 bases). V lost 3 bases and J lost 6, with 14 bases in between. CDR1 and CDR2 (germline): LGHNA, YSLEER. The CDR3 loop spans 15 amino acids. As DNA, the CDR3 is TGCGCCAGCAGCCAGCTGTTCGAGGGGGCCGGGGAGCTGTTTTTT. As protein: CASSQLFEGAGELFF.

V usage is TRBV6-2 or TRBV6-3 and J usage is TRBJ1-2; 9 bases match TRBD1. The CDR3 loop spans 14 amino acids. Germline assignment: CDR1 MNHEY and CDR2 SVGEGT. V lost 4 bases to trimming and J lost 6 bases; unmatched junction nucleotides: 6. This chain's CDR3 is CASSWTGAYHGYTF. DNA for the CDR3: TGTGCCAGCAGTTGGACAGGGGCGTACCATGGCTACACCTTC.

V gene TRBV7-9 combines with J gene TRBJ2-1, with TRBD1 matching over 9 bases. Trimming took 9 bases from V and 9 from J; bases not matched to a gene: 12. Per the germline V gene, CDR1 is SEHNR and CDR2 is FQNEAQ (reference sequence). CDR3 length equals 14 residues. CDR3 protein: CASAPGQGIAEQFF. CDR3 nucleotides: TGTGCCAGTGCTCCGGGACAGGGTATTGCTGAGCAGTTCTTC.

Notes on this clone: The same CDR3 arises from other DNA sequences in this sample as well. The rearrangement links TRBV18 to TRBJ1-1; D gene unclear. The CDR3 sequence is 13 residues long. Germline lookup yields CDR1 KGHSH and CDR2 LQKENI. The V gene lost 3 bases and the J gene lost 1 base, with 6 bases spanning the gap. CDR3 nucleotides: TGTGCCAGCTCACCCGGGGAGAACACTGAAGCTTTCTTT. This gives the protein CASSPGENTEAFF.

This clone showed up just once. The CDR3 DNA is TGTGCCTGGACGGGACAGCCGGTAAATTCACCCCTCCACTTT. Its translation: CAWTGQPVNSPLHF. The chain couples TRBV30 to TRBJ1-6, with 7 bases aligning to TRBD1. V was pared by 4 bases and J by 7 bases, with 7 bases of the junction left unmatched. Per the germline V gene, CDR1 is GTSNPN and CDR2 is SVGIG (reference sequence). The CDR3 consists of 14 residues.

V usage is TRBV11-2 and J usage is TRBJ2-3, with D unresolved. The CDR3 has 14 amino acids. V lost 0 bases to trimming and J lost 1 base, with 5 bases between them. Germline V gives CDR1 SGHAT, CDR2 FQNNGV. CDR3 sequence: CASSLEPGTDTQYF. As DNA, the CDR3 is TGTGCCAGCAGCTTAGAACCGGGCACAGATACGCAGTATTTT. Full variable domain (rest looked up from reference TRBV11-2 and TRBJ2-3): EAGVAQSPRYKIIEKRQSVAFWCNPISGHATLYWYQQILGQGPKLLIQFQNNGVVDDSQLPKDRFSAERLKGVDSTLKIQPAKLEDSAVYLCASSLEPGTDTQYFGPGTRLTVL.

V usage is TRBV4-1 and J usage is TRBJ1-3, with D maybe TRBD1 (5 bases). This CDR3 is 17 amino acids long. CDR1 and CDR2 (germline): MGHRA, YSYEKL. V was cut by 4 bases and J by 0 bases, with 16 bases left in between. The CDR3: CASSRDTGPNSGNTIYF. The CDR3 nucleotides are TGCGCCAGCAGCCGGGATACGGGACCGAACTCTGGAAACACCATATATTTT.

The table lists this clone with a count of one. This sequence joins TRBV7-9 and TRBJ2-1; 7 positions match TRBD2. The germline gives CDR1 SEHNR, CDR2 FQNEAQ (reference sequence). The V segment lost 2 bases and the J segment 9 bases; nucleotides outside the gene matches: 7. This CDR3 has 14 residues. This CDR3 reads CASSLSGLDGEQFF. Written as DNA, the CDR3 is TGTGCCAGCAGCTTATCTGGACTAGATGGTGAGCAGTTCTTC. Complete variable domain (other parts from reference TRBV7-9 and TRBJ2-1): DTGVSQNPRHKITKRGQNVTFRCDPISEHNRLYWYRQTLGQGPEFLTYFQNEAQLEKSRLLSDRFSAERPKGSFSTLEIQRTEQGDSAMYLCASSLSGLDGEQFFGPGTRLTVL.

This chain connects TRBV5-8 to TRBJ1-5; D gene ambiguous. The CDR3 sequence is 15 residues long. The germline V gene has CDR1 SGHTS and CDR2 YDEGEE. V was trimmed by 0 bases and J by 5 bases, leaving 12 bases between them. The CDR3: CASSLEVGVDQPQHF. CDR3 in DNA: TGTGCCAGCAGCTTGGAGGTCGGGGTTGATCAGCCCCAGCATTTT.

This clone was observed a few times. Other DNA sequences of this sample code for an identical CDR3. The chain's CDR3 is CASSSTVNTEAFF. Here the CDR3 DNA reads TGTGCCAGTAGCTCGACGGTGAACACTGAAGCTTTCTTT. V gene TRBV19 combines with J gene TRBJ1-1; D unresolved. Germline V gene lookup returns CDR1 LNHDA and CDR2 SQIVND (reference sequence). Trimming took off 6 bases at V and 0 bases at J, with 8 bases between the two ends. This CDR3 is built from 13 residues.

The chain carries TRBV13 and TRBJ2-3, with 9 bases fitting TRBD2. The CDR3 extends over 13 amino acids. Germline V lookup: CDR1 PRHDT, CDR2 FYEKMQ (reference sequence). V lost 5 bases to trimming and J lost 8 bases; unmatched junction nucleotides: 5. The CDR3: CASSPGGGGTQYF. CDR3 bases: TGTGCCAGCAGCCCCGGCGGGGGGGGTACGCAGTATTTT.

This chain joins TRBV12-5 and TRBJ2-7; 8 bases map to TRBD1. CDR1 is LGHNT, CDR2 FRNRAP, per germline. There are 15 residues in the CDR3. V was pared by 4 bases and J by 1 base, with 6 bases of the junction left unmatched. The CDR3 spells CASGYPGTGSYEQYF. DNA for the CDR3: TGTGCTAGTGGTTATCCTGGGACAGGATCCTACGAGCAGTACTTC.

The rearrangement uses TRBV6-5 and TRBJ1-2; D perhaps matches TRBD1 (5 bases). Trimming pared 9 bases from V and 2 bases from J, leaving 13 bases between. Germline assignment: CDR1 MNHEY and CDR2 SVGAGI. The CDR3 length is 13 residues. The CDR3 loop reads CASNYDSNYGYTF. CDR3 sequence (DNA): TGTGCCAGTAACTATGACAGCAACTATGGCTACACCTTC.

V usage is TRBV7-9 and J usage is TRBJ2-5; D is unclear. Deletions cut 5 bases from V and 2 bases from J, with 12 bases between. The length of the CDR3 is 14 residues. The V gene's germline CDR1 is SEHNR and CDR2 FQNEAQ (reference sequence). The CDR3, as DNA: TGTGCCAGCAGCGGGCGGAAAGCGCAAGAGACCCAGTACTTC. It codes for CASSGRKAQETQYF. Using reference TRBV7-9 and TRBJ2-5 for the parts outside the CDR3, the full variable domain is DTGVSQNPRHKITKRGQNVTFRCDPISEHNRLYWYRQTLGQGPEFLTYFQNEAQLEKSRLLSDRFSAERPKGSFSTLEIQRTEQGDSAMYLCASSGRKAQETQYFGPGTRLLVL.

The chain combines TRBV6-1 with TRBJ1-5; 7 nucleotides line up with TRBD1. Germline V gene data show CDR1 as MNHNS and CDR2 as SASEGT. J gave up 5 bases and V 4 bases, and 11 bases lay outside the gene matches. This CDR3 has 16 residues. CDR3 DNA: TGTGCCAGCAGTGGGATCTTGACAGGGCCGTATCAGCCCCAGCATTTT. It translates to CASSGILTGPYQPQHF.

This chain links TRBV19 with TRBJ1-1; tentative D call: TRBD1 (5 bases). This CDR3 region has 11 residues. Trimming stripped 9 bases from V and 4 bases from J, with 9 bases between. CDR1 is LNHDA, CDR2 SQIVND, per germline (reference sequence). The CDR3 DNA is TGTGCCAGCAGGGTGTCCACTGAAGCTTTCTTT. It is translated as CASRVSTEAFF.

This sequence joins TRBV25-1 and TRBJ1-6; D remains ambiguous. Trimming shortened V by 6 bases and J by 7 bases, and 4 bases separated the two germline ends. The CDR3 sequence is 11 residues long. Germline V CDR1 and CDR2: MGHDK, SYGVNS. CDR3 DNA sequence: TGTGCCAGCAGAGGGAATTCACCCCTCCACTTT. The encoded protein is CASRGNSPLHF.

The rearrangement uses TRBV7-3 and TRBJ1-2, with D possibly being TRBD1 (6 bases). CDR3 length: 15 amino acids. V was cut by 1 base and J by 2 bases, with 11 bases left in between. CDR1 and CDR2 from the germline V gene are SGHTA and FQGTGA. The CDR3 region is CASSLKQGGNYGYTF. CDR3 bases: TGTGCCAGCAGCTTAAAACAGGGAGGGAACTATGGCTACACCTTC.

The rearrangement joins TRBV7-9 to TRBJ1-4, with TRBD1 identical over 9 bases. Trimming removed 1 base from V and 12 bases from J; junction bases left unmatched: 9. CDR3 length equals 15 residues. Per germline, CDR1 SEHNR and CDR2 FQNEAQ (reference sequence). The CDR3 is CASSLGDRAGVQLFF. The CDR3 nucleotides are TGTGCCAGCAGCTTAGGGGACAGGGCCGGGGTTCAACTGTTTTTT. Combining the CDR3 with reference TRBV7-9 and TRBJ1-4 gives the whole variable domain DTGVSQNPRHKITKRGQNVTFRCDPISEHNRLYWYRQTLGQGPEFLTYFQNEAQLEKSRLLSDRFSAERPKGSFSTLEIQRTEQGDSAMYLCASSLGDRAGVQLFFGSGTQLSVL.

The chain has TRBV28 and TRBJ1-2; 9 bases map to TRBD1. V lost 7 bases to trimming and J lost 1 base; unmatched junction nucleotides: 4. Germline V lookup: CDR1 MDHEN, CDR2 SYDVKM. CDR3 length: 14 residues. CDR3 bases: TGTGCCAGCACGCGGACAGGGGATAACTATGGCTACACCTTC. This gives the protein CASTRTGDNYGYTF.

The V and J genes are TRBV5-1 and TRBJ2-2; D may be TRBD2 (5 bases). The CDR3 runs to 14 residues. The germline gives CDR1 SGHRS, CDR2 YFSETQ. Trimming cost V 0 bases and J 6 bases, with 9 bases left between them. CDR3 sequence reads: CASSLAVGAGELFF. In nucleotides, the CDR3 is TGCGCCAGCAGCTTGGCCGTCGGGGCCGGGGAGCTGTTTTTT.